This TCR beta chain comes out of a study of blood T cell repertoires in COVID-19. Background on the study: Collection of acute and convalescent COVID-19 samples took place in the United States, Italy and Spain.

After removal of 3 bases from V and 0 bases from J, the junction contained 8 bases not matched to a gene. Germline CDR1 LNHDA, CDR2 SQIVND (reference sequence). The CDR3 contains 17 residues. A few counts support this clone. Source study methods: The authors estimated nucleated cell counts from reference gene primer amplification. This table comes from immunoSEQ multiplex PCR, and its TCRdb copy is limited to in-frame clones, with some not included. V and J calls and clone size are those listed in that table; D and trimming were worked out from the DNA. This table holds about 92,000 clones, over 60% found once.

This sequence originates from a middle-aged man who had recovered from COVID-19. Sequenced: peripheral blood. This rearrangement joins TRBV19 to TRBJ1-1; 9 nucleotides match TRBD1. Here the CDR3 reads CASSMGQGGTMNTEAFF. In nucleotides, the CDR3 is TGTGCCAGTAGTATGGGACAGGGAGGAACCATGAACACTGAAGCTTTCTTT.